Listed below are T cell receptor beta chains from one sample, sequenced in a study of T cells in Graves' hyperthyroidism and ophthalmopathy. MiXCR, run by TCRdb on the multiplex PCR reads, gives a single entry per CDR3 protein. Here the sample spans fewer than 650,000 distinct CDR3 sequences, 12% to 15% being singletons. The sample consisted of blood. The source of these receptors is a woman in her late teens or twenties with Graves' ophthalmopathy. Each CDR3 is given with its conserved first and last residue. D genes are given only for firm matches. Some rows have no size entry. The others give once, few or many, or a class for an expanded clone.

NA	TRBJ2-3	TRBV12-3/TRBV12-4	20	many	CASTRIAGDSIRRLADTQYF	TGTGCCAGCACCCGAATTGCCGGGGACTCAATCCGAAGACTGGCAGATACGCAGTATTTT
TRBD2	TRBJ2-7	TRBV27	15	NA	CASRVRLAGHNEQYF	TGTGCCAGCAGAGTTCGACTAGCGGGACACAATGAGCAGTACTTC
NA	TRBJ2-7	TRBV4-2	14	once	CAGSLQDNGYEQYF	TGTGCCGGCAGCCTACAGGACAACGGCTACGAGCAGTACTTC
NA	TRBJ2-5	TRBV19	13	few	CASSGSGRETQYF	TGTGCCAGTAGTGGTTCAGGGAGAGAGACCCAGTACTTC
NA	TRBJ2-5	TRBV18	14	few	CASSPPRPQETQYF	TGTGCCAGCTCACCACCGAGGCCCCAAGAGACCCAGTACTTC
NA	TRBJ2-7	TRBV29-1	15	many	CSVASSGQSNYEQYF	TGCAGCGTTGCGTCCAGCGGGCAGTCCAACTACGAGCAGTACTTC
TRBD2	TRBJ2-3	TRBV7-2	15	NA	CASGTSGRAGDTQYF	TGTGCCAGTGGAACTAGCGGGAGGGCCGGAGATACGCAGTATTTT
TRBD2	TRBJ2-7	TRBV10-3	15	many	CAISTSGSFSYEQYF	TGTGCCATCAGTACTAGCGGGAGTTTCTCCTACGAGCAGTACTTC
NA	TRBJ2-7	TRBV24-1	13	many	CATSDEGGYEQYF	TGTGCCACCAGTGATGAGGGCGGCTACGAGCAGTACTTC
TRBD2	TRBJ2-1	TRBV4-1	17	NA	CASSHDRTSGAYNEQFF	TGCGCCAGCAGCCACGATAGGACTAGTGGAGCCTACAATGAGCAGTTCTTC
TRBD1	TRBJ2-2	TRBV11-2	15	few	CASRLGQLRTGELFF	TGTGCCAGCAGGTTGGGACAGTTGAGGACCGGGGAGCTGTTTTTT
NA	TRBJ2-3	TRBV7-8	15	many	CASSLKASYTDTQYF	TGTGCCAGCAGCTTAAAGGCCAGCTACACAGATACGCAGTATTTT
NA	TRBJ2-4	TRBV7-9	15	few	CASSSTGLAKNIQYF	TGTGCCAGCAGCTCTACAGGGTTAGCCAAAAACATTCAGTACTTC
NA	TRBJ2-3	TRBV30	13	many	CAWSETGTDTQYF	TGTGCCTGGAGTGAGACAGGCACAGATACGCAGTATTTT
TRBD1	TRBJ2-1	TRBV11-2	14	many	CASSFKAGGIEQFF	TGTGCCAGCAGCTTCAAGGCAGGGGGCATTGAGCAGTTCTTC
NA	TRBJ2-3	TRBV25-1	13	few	CASSEWGVDTQYF	TGTGCCAGCAGTGAATGGGGGGTGGATACGCAGTATTTT
TRBD1	TRBJ2-7	TRBV6-1	15	few	CASRAGTGASYEQYF	TGTGCCAGCAGAGCCGGGACAGGAGCGTCCTACGAGCAGTACTTC
NA	TRBJ2-1	TRBV7-3	17	many	CASSLNGRPTPDNEQFF	TGTGCCAGCAGCCTAAATGGACGGCCAACCCCTGACAATGAGCAGTTCTTC
NA	TRBJ1-1	TRBV20-1	13	few	CSAPWGRGTEAFF	TGCAGTGCCCCCTGGGGGCGCGGCACTGAAGCTTTCTTT
NA	TRBJ1-2	TRBV4-1	15	few	CASSQDNRETYGYTF	TGCGCCAGCAGCCAAGATAACAGGGAGACGTATGGCTACACCTTC
NA	TRBJ2-7	TRBV10-3	14	many	CAISESGPAYEQYF	TGTGCCATCAGTGAGTCCGGTCCGGCCTACGAGCAGTACTTC
TRBD1	TRBJ1-2	TRBV7-9	13	NA	CASSATGDGGYTF	TGTGCCAGCAGCGCTACAGGGGACGGCGGCTACACCTTC
TRBD1	TRBJ1-6	TRBV30	16	many	CAWSASSTGGRSPLHF	TGTGCCTGGAGTGCCTCCTCGACAGGGGGCCGTTCACCCCTCCACTTT
TRBD1	TRBJ1-5	TRBV11-2	15	NA	CASSPRDRVNQPQHF	TGTGCCAGCAGCCCCCGGGACAGGGTCAATCAGCCCCAGCATTTT
NA	TRBJ2-5	TRBV19	12	many	CASSRSQETQYF	TGTGCCAGCAGCCGATCCCAAGAGACCCAGTACTTC
NA	TRBJ1-2	TRBV28	16	many	CASSLGTMTEDYGYTF	TGTGCCAGCAGTTTGGGGACAATGACGGAGGACTATGGCTACACCTTC
TRBD1	TRBJ1-2	TRBV10-3	14	NA	CAISTRGDNYGYTF	TGTGCCATCAGTACCAGGGGGGATAACTATGGCTACACCTTC
NA	TRBJ1-2	TRBV6-5	14	few	CASSWDGVTGGYTF	TGTGCCAGCAGTTGGGACGGGGTGACCGGTGGCTACACCTTC
NA	TRBJ2-5	TRBV25-1	13	many	CASAMAGEETQYF	TGTGCCAGCGCCATGGCCGGAGAAGAGACCCAGTACTTC
TRBD2	TRBJ2-7	TRBV19	19	few	CASSLQLTSGRADLYEQYF	TGTGCCAGTAGTCTCCAATTGACTAGCGGGAGGGCCGATCTCTACGAGCAGTACTTC
TRBD1	TRBJ2-7	TRBV24-1	13	few	CANEQGACYEQYF	TGTGCCAACGAACAGGGGGCCTGCTACGAGCAGTACTTC
NA	TRBJ2-4	TRBV7-9	13	few	CASSPSSVNIQYF	TGTGCCAGCAGCCCGAGTAGCGTGAACATTCAGTACTTC
NA	TRBJ1-2	TRBV28	14	many	CASSYTQANYGYTF	TGTGCCAGCAGTTACACCCAGGCAAACTATGGCTACACCTTC
NA	TRBJ2-3	TRBV6-1	14	once	CASSAGIRTDTQYF	TGTGCCAGCTCAGCGGGTATCCGCACAGATACGCAGTATTTT
NA	TRBJ1-1	TRBV2	12	many	CASIGLGTEAFF	TGTGCCAGCATAGGGTTGGGGACTGAAGCTTTCTTT
NA	TRBJ1-6	TRBV20-1	18	few	CSARDGGTGLSYNSPLHF	TGCAGTGCTAGAGACGGTGGAACAGGGCTATCCTATAATTCACCCCTCCACTTT
NA	TRBJ2-7	TRBV5-1	13	NA	CASSYGQTYEQYF	TGCGCCAGCAGCTACGGACAGACCTACGAGCAGTACTTC
TRBD1	TRBJ1-3	TRBV2	17	NA	CASRTGQGLFLGNTIYF	TGTGCCAGCAGAACGGGACAGGGCTTATTCCTAGGAAACACCATATATTTT
TRBD2	TRBJ2-2	TRBV20-1	18	NA	CSARVVRSSGINTGELFF	TGCAGTGCTAGAGTTGTTCGATCGAGCGGGATAAACACCGGGGAGCTGTTTTTT
TRBD2	TRBJ2-1	TRBV12-5	16	few	CASGWGTSGKDNEQFF	TGTGCTAGTGGTTGGGGGACTAGCGGGAAAGACAATGAGCAGTTCTTC
TRBD1	TRBJ1-2	TRBV20-1	16	many	CSSPFTGTGEEDGYTF	TGCAGCTCACCCTTTACCGGGACAGGGGAAGAGGATGGCTACACCTTC
TRBD2	TRBJ2-1	TRBV19	17	NA	CASSTPRTSYSYNEQFF	TGTGCCAGTAGTACCCCCAGGACTAGTTACTCCTACAATGAGCAGTTCTTC
NA	TRBJ1-1	TRBV9	18	NA	CASSRPLGGPTMNTEAFF	TGTGCCAGCAGCAGGCCTTTAGGGGGACCAACTATGAACACTGAAGCTTTCTTT
TRBD1	TRBJ1-2	TRBV27	15	NA	CASSLSAGGIYGYTF	TGTGCCAGCAGTTTATCGGCAGGGGGAATCTATGGCTACACCTTC
NA	TRBJ1-5	TRBV2	13	many	CASSVMVNQPQHF	TGTGCCAGCAGTGTAATGGTCAATCAGCCCCAGCATTTT
NA	TRBJ2-3	TRBV4-1	13	few	CASSQGPRDTQYF	TGCGCCAGCAGCCAAGGCCCCAGGGATACGCAGTATTTT
TRBD1	TRBJ2-5	TRBV7-7	13	many	CASSFGTEETQYF	TGTGCTAGCAGCTTTGGGACAGAAGAGACCCAGTACTTC
TRBD2	TRBJ2-7	TRBV4-1	16	NA	CASSQDLAGGYYEQYF	TGCGCCAGCAGCCAAGACCTAGCGGGGGGGTACTACGAGCAGTACTTC
NA	TRBJ2-3	TRBV5-1	16	few	CASSLEGGLLTDTQYF	TGCGCCAGCAGCTTGGAGGGGGGACTCCTCACAGATACGCAGTATTTT
NA	TRBJ2-7	TRBV7-2	14	many	CASRYGPGWGEQYF	TGTGCCAGCAGGTACGGACCAGGCTGGGGGGAGCAGTACTTC
NA	TRBJ1-1	TRBV5-1	16	NA	CASSWPRGKLNTEAFF	TGCGCCAGCAGCTGGCCCAGAGGGAAGTTGAACACTGAAGCTTTCTTT
TRBD1	TRBJ1-1	TRBV5-1	16	many	CASSLFGTAGNTEAFF	TGCGCCAGCAGCCTCTTCGGGACAGCGGGGAACACTGAAGCTTTCTTT